This TCR beta chain was sequenced for a study of shared clonotypes between healthy human individuals. Method: immunoSEQ multiplex PCR; TCRdb's copy keeps in-frame clones and lacks some. The table shows about 2.1 million clones, with 93% occurring only once. Naive CD8 populations comprised CD45RO-negative cells positively selected for CCR7, excluding terminally differentiated effector memory CD45RA+ cells. This CDR3 region has 17 residues. V dropped 5 bases and J dropped 2 bases, with 22 bases sitting between them. Looked up from germline, CDR1 is SEHNR and CDR2 is FQNEAQ (reference sequence). The sequencing sample was made of naive CD8+ T cells from PBMCs. The chain is built from TRBV7-9 and TRBJ2-7; maybe TRBD1 (6 bases). The sequence came from a man in his late teens or twenties in good health. Some clones in this sample may be carry-over from other donors' samples. The CDR3 here is CASSLSTRPGTTYEQYF. The CDR3 region has the DNA TGTGCCAGCAGCCTTAGCACTAGGCCCGGGACAACCTACGAGCAGTACTTC.